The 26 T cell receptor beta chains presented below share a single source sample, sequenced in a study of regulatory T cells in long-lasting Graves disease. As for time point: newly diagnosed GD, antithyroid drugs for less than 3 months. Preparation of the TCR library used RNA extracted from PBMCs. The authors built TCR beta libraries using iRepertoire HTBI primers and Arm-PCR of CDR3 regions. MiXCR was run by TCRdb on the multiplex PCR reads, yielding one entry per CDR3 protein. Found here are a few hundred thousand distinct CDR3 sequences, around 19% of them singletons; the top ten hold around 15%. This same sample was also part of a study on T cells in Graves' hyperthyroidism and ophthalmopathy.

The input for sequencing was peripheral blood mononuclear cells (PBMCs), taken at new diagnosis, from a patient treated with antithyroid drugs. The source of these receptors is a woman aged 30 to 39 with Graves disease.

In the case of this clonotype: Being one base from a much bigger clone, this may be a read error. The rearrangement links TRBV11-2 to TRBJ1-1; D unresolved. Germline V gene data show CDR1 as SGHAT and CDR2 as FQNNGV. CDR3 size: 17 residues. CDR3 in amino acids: CASSLASVRVSNTEASF. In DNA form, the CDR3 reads TGTGCCAGCAGCTTAGCATCGGTCCGGGTTTCGAACACTGAAGCTTCCTTT.

Here the CDR3 DNA reads TGTGCCAGCAGCTATGGACAGGGCACAGATACGCAGTATTTT. Protein sequence: CASSYGQGTDTQYF. V and J are TRBV7-2 and TRBJ2-3, with 7 bases that match TRBD1. Germline CDR1 SGHTA, CDR2 FQGNSA. The CDR3 sequence is 14 residues long. The V and J ends lost 4 bases and 1 base, in that order; junction bases with no gene match: 2.

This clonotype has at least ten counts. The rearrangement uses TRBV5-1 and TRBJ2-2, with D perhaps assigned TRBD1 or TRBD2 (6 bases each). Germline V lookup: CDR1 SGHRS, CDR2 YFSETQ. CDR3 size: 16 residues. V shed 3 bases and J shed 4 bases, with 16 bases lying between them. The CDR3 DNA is TGCGCCAGCAGCTGGGCTGGGGGGCGCGGCACCGGGGAGCTGTTTTTT. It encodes CASSWAGGRGTGELFF. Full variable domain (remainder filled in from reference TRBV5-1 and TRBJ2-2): KAGVTQTPRYLIKTRGQQVTLSCSPISGHRSVSWYQQTPGQGLQFLFEYFSETQRNKGNFPGRFSGRQFSNSRSEMNVSTLELGDSALYLCASSWAGGRGTGELFFGEGSRLTVL.

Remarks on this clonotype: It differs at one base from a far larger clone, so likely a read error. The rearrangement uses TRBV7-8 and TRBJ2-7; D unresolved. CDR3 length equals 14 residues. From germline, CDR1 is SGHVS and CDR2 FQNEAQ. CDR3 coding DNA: TGTGCCAACAGCTTAGCCGGTCCGCCCCGGGAGCAGTACTTC. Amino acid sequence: CANSLAGPPREQYF.

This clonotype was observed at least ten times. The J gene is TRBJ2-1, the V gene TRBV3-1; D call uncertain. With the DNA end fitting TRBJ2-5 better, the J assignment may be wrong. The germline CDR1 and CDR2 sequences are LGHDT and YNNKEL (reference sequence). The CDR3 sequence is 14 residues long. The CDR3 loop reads CASSQWGEDKTQYF. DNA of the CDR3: TGTGCCAGCAGCCAGTGGGGTGAGGATAAGACCCAGTACTTC.

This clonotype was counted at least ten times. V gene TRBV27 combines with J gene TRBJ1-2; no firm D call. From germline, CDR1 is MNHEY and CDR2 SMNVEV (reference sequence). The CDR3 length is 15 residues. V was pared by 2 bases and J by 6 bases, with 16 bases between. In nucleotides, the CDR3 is TGTGCCAGCAGTTTAATCTTCGGTGGAGGGAATGGCTACACCTTC. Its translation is CASSLIFGGGNGYTF.

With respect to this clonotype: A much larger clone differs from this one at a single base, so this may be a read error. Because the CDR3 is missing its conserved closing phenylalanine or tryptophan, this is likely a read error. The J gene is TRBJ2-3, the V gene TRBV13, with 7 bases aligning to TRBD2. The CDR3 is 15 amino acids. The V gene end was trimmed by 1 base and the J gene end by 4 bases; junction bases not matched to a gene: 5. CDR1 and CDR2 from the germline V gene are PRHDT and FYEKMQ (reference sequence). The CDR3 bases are TGTGCCAGCAGCTTAGTGGGACTACTCTCAGATACGCAGTATCTT. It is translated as CASSLVGLLSDTQYL.

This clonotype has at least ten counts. The DNA for the CDR3 is TGTGCCAGCAGTCCCGGGACAGACAATCAGCCCCAGCATTTT. This codes for CASSPGTDNQPQHF. The rearrangement uses TRBV27 and TRBJ1-5; TRBD1 agrees at 7 bases. This CDR3 has 14 amino acids. V was clipped by 5 bases and J by 3 bases; unmatched bases: 4. In germline, CDR1 is MNHEY, CDR2 SMNVEV (reference sequence).

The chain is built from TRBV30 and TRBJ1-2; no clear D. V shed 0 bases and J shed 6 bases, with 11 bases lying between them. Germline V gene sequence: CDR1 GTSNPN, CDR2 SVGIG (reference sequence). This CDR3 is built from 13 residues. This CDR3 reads CAWSVGQFNGYTF. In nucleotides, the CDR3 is TGTGCCTGGAGTGTTGGTCAGTTTAATGGCTACACCTTC.

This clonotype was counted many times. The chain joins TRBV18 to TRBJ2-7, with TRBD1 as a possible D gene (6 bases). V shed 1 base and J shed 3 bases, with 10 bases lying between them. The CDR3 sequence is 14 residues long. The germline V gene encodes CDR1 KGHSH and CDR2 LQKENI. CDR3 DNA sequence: TGTGCCAGCTCACCACAGTGGGACAACTACGAGCAGTACTTC. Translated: CASSPQWDNYEQYF.

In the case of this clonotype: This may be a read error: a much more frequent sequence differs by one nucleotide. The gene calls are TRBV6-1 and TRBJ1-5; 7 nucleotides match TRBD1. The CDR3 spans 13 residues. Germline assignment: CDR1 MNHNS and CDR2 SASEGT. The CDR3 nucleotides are TGTGCCGGCAGGGCGTCAGGGGGACAGCCCCAGCATTTT. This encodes CAGRASGGQPQHF.

The CDR3 nucleotides read TGTGCCAGCAGCAGGCGCGCGGGGGAGGATCAGCCCCAGCATTTT. Protein product: CASSRRAGEDQPQHF. This chain links TRBV5-5 with TRBJ1-5, with a tentative D call TRBD1 (5 bases). The CDR3 has 15 amino acids. V lost 4 bases and J lost 5, with 16 bases in between. Per germline, CDR1 SGHKS and CDR2 YYEKEE (reference sequence).

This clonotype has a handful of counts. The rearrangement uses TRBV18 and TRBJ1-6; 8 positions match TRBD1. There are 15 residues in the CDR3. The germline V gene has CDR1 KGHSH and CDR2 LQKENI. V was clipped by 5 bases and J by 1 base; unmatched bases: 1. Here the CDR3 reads CASSGTGSYNSPLHF. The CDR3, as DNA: TGTGCCAGCTCAGGGACAGGTTCCTATAATTCACCCCTCCACTTT.

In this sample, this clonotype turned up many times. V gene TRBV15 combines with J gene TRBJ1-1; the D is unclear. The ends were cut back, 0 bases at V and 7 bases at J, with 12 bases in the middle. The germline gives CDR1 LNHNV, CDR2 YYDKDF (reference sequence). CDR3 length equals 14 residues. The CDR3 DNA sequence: TGTGCCACCAGCAGAGACTCCGCGACCAGTGAAGCTTTCTTT. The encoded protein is CATSRDSATSEAFF.

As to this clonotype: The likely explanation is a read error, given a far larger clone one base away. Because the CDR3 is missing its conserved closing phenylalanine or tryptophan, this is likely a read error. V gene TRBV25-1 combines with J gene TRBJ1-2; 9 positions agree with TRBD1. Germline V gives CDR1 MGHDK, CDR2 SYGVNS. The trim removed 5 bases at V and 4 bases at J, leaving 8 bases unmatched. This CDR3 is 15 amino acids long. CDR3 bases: TGTGCCAGCAGTTCGGGACAGGGCTTTAGCTATGGCTACACCCTC. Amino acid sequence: CASSSGQGFSYGYTL.

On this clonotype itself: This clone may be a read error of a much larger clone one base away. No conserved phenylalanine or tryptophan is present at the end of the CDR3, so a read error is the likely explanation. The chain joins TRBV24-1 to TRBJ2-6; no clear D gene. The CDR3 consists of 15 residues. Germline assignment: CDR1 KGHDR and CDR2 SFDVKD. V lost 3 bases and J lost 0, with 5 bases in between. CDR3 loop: CATSDGFSGANVLTL. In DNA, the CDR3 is TGTGCCACCAGTGATGGGTTCTCTGGGGCCAACGTCCTGACTCTC.

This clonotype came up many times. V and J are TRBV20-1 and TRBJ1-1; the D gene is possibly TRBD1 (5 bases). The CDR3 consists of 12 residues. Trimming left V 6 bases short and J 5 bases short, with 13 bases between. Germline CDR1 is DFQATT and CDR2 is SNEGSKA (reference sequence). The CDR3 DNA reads TGCAGTGCCCCTCAGGGTTTGACTGAAGCTTTCTTT. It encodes CSAPQGLTEAFF.

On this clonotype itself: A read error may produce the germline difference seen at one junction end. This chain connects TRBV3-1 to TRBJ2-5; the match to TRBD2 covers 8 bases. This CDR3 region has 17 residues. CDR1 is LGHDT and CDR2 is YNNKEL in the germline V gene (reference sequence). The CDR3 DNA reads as TGCGCCAGCAGTGAGTCCGGGACTAGGGCCGTAGGGGAGACCCAGTACTTC. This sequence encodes CASSESGTRAVGETQYF.

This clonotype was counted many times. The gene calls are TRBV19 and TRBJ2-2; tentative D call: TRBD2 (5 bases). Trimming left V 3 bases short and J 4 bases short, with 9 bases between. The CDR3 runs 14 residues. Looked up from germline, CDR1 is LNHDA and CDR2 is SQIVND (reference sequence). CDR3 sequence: CASSITGITGELFF. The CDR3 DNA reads TGTGCCAGTAGTATTACGGGGATCACCGGGGAGCTGTTTTTT.

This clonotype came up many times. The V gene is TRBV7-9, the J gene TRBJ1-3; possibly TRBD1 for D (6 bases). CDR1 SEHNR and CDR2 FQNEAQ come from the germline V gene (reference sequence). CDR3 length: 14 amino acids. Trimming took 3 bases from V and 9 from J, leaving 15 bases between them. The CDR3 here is CASSFDRPTGTIYF. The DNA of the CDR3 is TGTGCCAGCAGCTTTGACAGGCCCACTGGCACCATATATTTT.

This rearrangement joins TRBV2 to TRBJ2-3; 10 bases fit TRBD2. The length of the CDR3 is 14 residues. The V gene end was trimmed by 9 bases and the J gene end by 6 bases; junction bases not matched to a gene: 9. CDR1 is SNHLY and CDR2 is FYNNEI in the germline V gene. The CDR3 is CASLETSGVDTQYF. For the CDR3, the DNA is TGTGCCAGTTTGGAAACTAGCGGGGTGGATACGCAGTATTTT.

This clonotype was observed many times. The CDR3 coding sequence is TGTGCCATCAGTACAGGGACAGGGAGTGGAGATACGCAGTATTTT. It codes for CAISTGTGSGDTQYF. This rearrangement joins TRBV10-3 to TRBJ2-3; 9 nucleotides line up with TRBD1. This CDR3 has 15 amino acids. V was clipped by 5 bases and J by 5 bases; unmatched bases: 8. The germline CDR1 and CDR2 sequences are ENHRY and SYGVKD.

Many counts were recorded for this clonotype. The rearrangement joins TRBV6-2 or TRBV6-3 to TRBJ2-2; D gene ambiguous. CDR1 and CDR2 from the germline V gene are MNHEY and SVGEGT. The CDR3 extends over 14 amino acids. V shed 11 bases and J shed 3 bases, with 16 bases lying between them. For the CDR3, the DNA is TGTGCCTCCCAGAAGCGTTCTTACACCGGGGAGCTGTTTTTT. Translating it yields CASQKRSYTGELFF.

The CDR3 DNA reads as TGTGCCAGCACCCCGACTAGCGGGGGCACAGATACGCAGTATTTT. Its protein is CASTPTSGGTDTQYF. V usage is TRBV2 and J usage is TRBJ2-3, with 11 bases matching TRBD2. CDR1 and CDR2 from the germline V gene are SNHLY and FYNNEI. CDR3 length equals 15 residues. The V gene end was trimmed by 7 bases and the J gene end by 1 base; junction bases not matched to a gene: 4.

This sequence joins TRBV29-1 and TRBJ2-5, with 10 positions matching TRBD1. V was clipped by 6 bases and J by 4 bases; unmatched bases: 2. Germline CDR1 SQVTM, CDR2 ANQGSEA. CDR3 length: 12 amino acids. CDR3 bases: TGCAGCGTCGGGACAGGGGCAGAGACCCAGTACTTC. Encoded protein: CSVGTGAETQYF.

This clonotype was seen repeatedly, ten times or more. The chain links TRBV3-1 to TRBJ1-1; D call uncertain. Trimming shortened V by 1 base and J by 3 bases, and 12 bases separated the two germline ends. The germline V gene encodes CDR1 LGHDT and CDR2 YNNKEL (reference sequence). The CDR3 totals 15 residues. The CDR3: CASSQALGKDTEAFF. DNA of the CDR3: TGTGCCAGCAGCCAAGCTCTGGGAAAGGACACTGAAGCTTTCTTT.